The 30 T cell receptor beta chains in this list originate from one sample, sequenced in a study of shared clonotypes between healthy human individuals. Repertoires were generated with immunoSEQ multiplex PCR, while TCRdb's copy carries only in-frame clones and drops some. The table has about 2.3 million clones, roughly 93% seen once. The sequenced sample consisted of naive CD4+ T cells from PBMCs. The subset here: CD45RA+ positively selected. The receptor set was obtained from a young man in good health. Some clones in this sample may be carry-over from other donors' samples.

The rearrangement joins TRBV6-1 to TRBJ1-2, with TRBD1 matching 7 bases. The CDR3 runs 16 residues. With 3 bases clipped from V and 2 bases from J, the junction kept 9 bases outside the gene matches. CDR1 and CDR2 from the germline V gene are MNHNS and SASEGT. CDR3 sequence: CASSDLWGTANYGYTF. As DNA, the CDR3 is TGTGCCAGCAGTGACCTCTGGGGGACAGCGAACTATGGCTACACCTTC.

In regard to this clone: In the same sample, other DNA sequences code for this CDR3. V gene TRBV18 combines with J gene TRBJ2-7, with 7 bases identical to TRBD1. J was trimmed by 3 bases and V by 3 bases; bases with no gene match: 5. The CDR3 runs 14 residues. From germline, CDR1 is KGHSH and CDR2 LQKENI. The CDR3 is CASSPDRVFYEQYF. CDR3 bases: TGTGCCAGCTCACCTGACAGGGTATTCTACGAGCAGTACTTC.

The J gene is TRBJ1-4, the V gene TRBV13; a possible D gene is TRBD1 (5 bases). This CDR3 is 14 amino acids long. The germline CDR1 and CDR2 sequences are PRHDT and FYEKMQ (reference sequence). The ends were cut back, 5 bases at V and 5 bases at J, with 12 bases in the middle. The CDR3 bases are TGTGCCAGCAGCAGGGGACGGCCAAATGAAAAACTGTTTTTT. Protein sequence: CASSRGRPNEKLFF.

This clone showed up just once. V and J are TRBV19 and TRBJ2-7; 10 bases are a match to TRBD1. The V segment lost 3 bases and the J segment 3 bases; nucleotides outside the gene matches: 8. The CDR3 sequence is 16 residues long. Germline CDR1 LNHDA, CDR2 SQIVND (reference sequence). The CDR3 loop is CASSIYLTGGIYEQYF. The CDR3 bases are TGTGCCAGTAGTATTTATTTGACAGGGGGCATCTACGAGCAGTACTTC.

J is TRBJ2-4 and V is TRBV28; tentatively, D is TRBD2 (5 bases). This CDR3 has 14 amino acids. Trimming took off 10 bases at V and 1 base at J, with 14 bases between the two ends. Germline V gene sequence: CDR1 MDHEN, CDR2 SYDVKM. CDR3 nucleotides: TGTGCCATTCAGAGGACGGGGGCCAAAAACATTCAGTACTTC. The encoded protein is CAIQRTGAKNIQYF.

This chain joins TRBV29-1 and TRBJ1-1, with D possibly matching TRBD1 (6 bases). The germline V gene encodes CDR1 SQVTM and CDR2 ANQGSEA. The length of the CDR3 is 13 residues. The V and J ends lost 7 bases and 4 bases respectively, with 16 bases between them. The CDR3 loop is CSAREGGRTEAFF. CDR3 bases: TGCAGCGCCCGAGAGGGGGGCCGCACTGAAGCTTTCTTT.

The rearrangement uses TRBV27 and TRBJ2-7; TRBD1 aligns across 10 bases. The V gene's germline CDR1 is MNHEY and CDR2 SMNVEV (reference sequence). CDR3 length equals 14 residues. J gave up 5 bases and V 4 bases, and 5 bases lay outside the gene matches. The CDR3 nucleotides read TGTGCCAGCAGTTGGGACAGGGGAGGCGACGAGCAGTACTTC. Its protein product is CASSWDRGGDEQYF.

The gene calls are TRBV28 and TRBJ2-1, with TRBD2 matching over 8 bases. This CDR3 spans 15 amino acids. V lost 8 bases to trimming and J lost 6 bases; unmatched junction nucleotides: 12. In germline, CDR1 is MDHEN, CDR2 SYDVKM. The CDR3, as DNA: TGTGCCAGCCTACGCGGCGGGGGGCTGGTCAATGAGCAGTTCTTC. Protein product: CASLRGGGLVNEQFF. Variable domain in full (rest from reference TRBV28 and TRBJ2-1): DVKVTQSSRYLVKRTGEKVFLECVQDMDHENMFWYRQDPGLGLRLIYFSYDVKMKEKGDIPEGYSVSREKKERFSLILESASTNQTSMYLCASLRGGGLVNEQFFGPGTRLTVL.

The CDR3 sequence is CASSTTGGVSTEAFF. Written as DNA, the CDR3 is TGTGCCAGCAGCACCACCGGGGGGGTCTCCACTGAAGCTTTCTTT. The chain uses TRBV5-8 and TRBJ1-1; D perhaps matches TRBD1 (5 bases). This CDR3 comprises 15 residues. With 4 bases removed from V and 4 bases from J, the gap between germline ends came to 17 bases. Germline V gene data show CDR1 as SGHTS and CDR2 as YDEGEE.

The chain recombines TRBV4-2 with TRBJ2-1; 11 bases map to TRBD2. CDR1 and CDR2 from the germline V gene are LGHNA and YNFKEQ. The V and J ends lost 4 bases and 5 bases, in that order; junction bases with no gene match: 4. This CDR3 has 15 residues. CDR3 amino acids: CASSRLTSGDNEQFF. For the CDR3, the DNA is TGTGCCAGCAGCCGTCTGACTAGCGGGGACAATGAGCAGTTCTTC.

The chain joins TRBV4-2 to TRBJ2-1, with D unresolved. The germline gives CDR1 LGHNA, CDR2 YNFKEQ. The CDR3 contains 12 residues. Trimming took off 4 bases at V and 10 bases at J, with 11 bases between the two ends. The CDR3 loop reads CASSLFRAEQFF. DNA for the CDR3: TGTGCCAGCAGCCTTTTTCGGGCCGAGCAGTTCTTC.

The chain couples TRBV10-1 to TRBJ1-3; 8 nucleotides match TRBD1. The V gene's germline CDR1 is WNHNN and CDR2 SYGVQD (reference sequence). This CDR3 contains 19 residues. The trim removed 2 bases at V and 0 bases at J, leaving 12 bases unmatched. The CDR3, as DNA: TGCGCCAGCAGTGAGCCGGGACAGGTACTCTTAAGCTCTGGAAACACCATATATTTT. It is translated as CASSEPGQVLLSSGNTIYF.

The gene calls are TRBV6-1 and TRBJ1-2, with 7 bases lining up with TRBD1. J was trimmed by 7 bases and V by 7 bases; bases with no gene match: 6. The CDR3 spans 12 residues. Germline V CDR1 and CDR2: MNHNS, SASEGT. CDR3 loop: CASTLTGFGYTF. The CDR3 region has the DNA TGTGCCAGCACCCTGACAGGGTTTGGCTACACCTTC.

On this clone: Other DNA sequences of this sample code for an identical CDR3. The chain carries TRBV7-3 and TRBJ1-2; D gene uncertain. In germline, CDR1 is SGHTA, CDR2 FQGTGA. V was trimmed by 5 bases and J by 2 bases, leaving 12 bases between them. The CDR3 has 14 amino acids. The CDR3 DNA sequence: TGTGCCAGCAGCCCGACCCCGGGGAACTATGGCTACACCTTC. The encoded protein is CASSPTPGNYGYTF. The full variable domain, in which reference TRBV7-3 and TRBJ1-2 provide the parts outside the CDR3, is GAGVSQTPSNKVTEKGKYVELRCDPISGHTALYWYRQSLGQGPEFLIYFQGTGAADDSGLPNDRFFAVRPEGSVSTLKIQRTERGDSAVYLCASSPTPGNYGYTFGSGTRLTVV.

The J gene is TRBJ2-5, the V gene TRBV7-7; TRBD1 matches 9 bases. The V gene end was trimmed by 1 base and the J gene end by 3 bases; junction bases not matched to a gene: 6. CDR3 size: 16 residues. Looked up from germline, CDR1 is SSHAT and CDR2 is FNYEAQ (reference sequence). CDR3 region: CASSLVGQGQKETQYF. The CDR3 nucleotides are TGTGCCAGCAGCTTAGTCGGACAGGGGCAAAAAGAGACCCAGTACTTC.

The J gene is TRBJ1-1, the V gene TRBV28, with D perhaps TRBD1 (6 bases). Trimming stripped 6 bases from V and 6 bases from J, with 17 bases between. The CDR3 sequence is 14 residues long. The germline gives CDR1 MDHEN, CDR2 SYDVKM. CDR3 region: CASRPGGGASEAFF. The DNA of the CDR3 is TGTGCCAGCAGGCCGGGGGGGGGCGCGTCTGAAGCTTTCTTT.

This chain uses TRBV25-1 with TRBJ2-3; D uncertain. Germline V gene lookup returns CDR1 MGHDK and CDR2 SYGVNS. There are 14 residues in the CDR3. The V gene lost 2 bases and the J gene lost 0 bases, with 6 bases spanning the gap. Here the CDR3 reads CASSERDSTDTQYF. The CDR3 DNA sequence: TGTGCCAGCAGTGAAAGGGATAGCACAGATACGCAGTATTTT.

This chain joins TRBV15 and TRBJ2-3; TRBD2 agrees at 8 bases. Germline assignment: CDR1 LNHNV and CDR2 YYDKDF (reference sequence). This CDR3 is built from 13 residues. With V trimmed by 8 bases and J by 1 base, 2 bases remained unmatched. The CDR3 loop reads CATGLAGTDTQYF. The CDR3, as DNA: TGTGCCACCGGACTAGCTGGCACAGATACGCAGTATTTT.

The chain carries TRBV5-4 and TRBJ1-2, with a weak D call TRBD1 (5 bases). CDR3 length: 17 residues. The ends were cut back, 0 bases at V and 0 bases at J, with 15 bases in the middle. In germline, CDR1 is SGHNT, CDR2 YYREEE (reference sequence). CDR3 sequence reads: CASSLGRAKPANYGYTF. CDR3 DNA: TGTGCCAGCAGCTTGGGCAGGGCCAAACCAGCTAACTATGGCTACACCTTC.

The rearrangement joins TRBV27 to TRBJ1-2; D gene uncertain. The CDR3 length is 14 residues. Looked up from germline, CDR1 is MNHEY and CDR2 is SMNVEV (reference sequence). V shed 0 bases and J shed 4 bases, with 9 bases lying between them. The CDR3 region is CASSLSPAVYGYTF. For the CDR3, the DNA is TGTGCCAGCAGTTTATCGCCGGCGGTCTATGGCTACACCTTC.

This chain connects TRBV4-1 to TRBJ2-2, with 10 nucleotides matching TRBD1. Germline V lookup: CDR1 MGHRA, CDR2 YSYEKL. The CDR3 runs to 19 residues. V was clipped by 0 bases and J by 5 bases; unmatched bases: 12. This CDR3 is CASSQDTLSGQGGTGELFF. CDR3 bases: TGCGCCAGCAGCCAAGACACCCTTAGCGGACAGGGGGGGACCGGGGAGCTGTTTTTT.

V usage is TRBV7-3 and J usage is TRBJ1-2; D gene uncertain. Trimming removed 2 bases at V and 4 bases at J, with 8 bases between. CDR3 size: 13 residues. The V gene's germline CDR1 is SGHTA and CDR2 FQGTGA. The CDR3 DNA is TGTGCCAGCAGCTTAGTGGGGTTCTATGGCTACACCTTC. Its protein is CASSLVGFYGYTF.

Comments on this clone: Distinct nucleotide sequences in the sample also encode this CDR3. The chain couples TRBV30 to TRBJ1-5; D not resolved. The germline gives CDR1 GTSNPN, CDR2 SVGIG (reference sequence). The V gene lost 0 bases and the J gene lost 1 base, with 7 bases spanning the gap. CDR3 length: 14 amino acids. CDR3 sequence: CAWSVSGSNQPQHF. CDR3 sequence (DNA): TGTGCCTGGAGTGTATCGGGAAGCAATCAGCCCCAGCATTTT.

V is TRBV7-3 and J is TRBJ1-1; D not certain. Per germline, CDR1 SGHTA and CDR2 FQGTGA. The CDR3 sequence is 14 residues long. The V gene lost 5 bases and the J gene lost 0 bases, with 10 bases spanning the gap. Here the CDR3 DNA reads TGTGCCAGCAGCCATGGAGTCATGAACACTGAAGCTTTCTTT. Translated: CASSHGVMNTEAFF.

This rearrangement joins TRBV6-1 to TRBJ1-3; D is possibly TRBD1 (5 bases). The V end lost 0 bases, the J end lost 3 bases, and 9 bases lay between the germline ends. The CDR3 contains 15 residues. Per germline, CDR1 MNHNS and CDR2 SASEGT. CDR3 sequence: CASSEATDFGNTIYF. CDR3 DNA: TGTGCCAGCAGTGAAGCGACAGATTTTGGAAACACCATATATTTT.

The gene calls are TRBV27 and TRBJ2-4; D unresolved. Germline V gene data show CDR1 as MNHEY and CDR2 as SMNVEV (reference sequence). With 6 bases removed from V and 0 bases from J, the gap between germline ends came to 12 bases. This CDR3 comprises 15 residues. Written as DNA, the CDR3 is TGTGCCAGCAGCCCCTCCCTTATAGCCAAAAACATTCAGTACTTC. As protein: CASSPSLIAKNIQYF.

The chain joins TRBV5-1 to TRBJ2-7; 7 nucleotides match TRBD1. CDR1 is SGHRS, CDR2 YFSETQ, per germline. J gave up 2 bases and V 4 bases, and 9 bases lay outside the gene matches. This CDR3 is built from 15 residues. CDR3 in DNA: TGCGCCAGCAGCACTCCGACAGGGTCGACCTACGAGCAGTACTTC. Its translation is CASSTPTGSTYEQYF. The whole variable domain, filled in from reference TRBV5-1 and TRBJ2-7, reads KAGVTQTPRYLIKTRGQQVTLSCSPISGHRSVSWYQQTPGQGLQFLFEYFSETQRNKGNFPGRFSGRQFSNSRSEMNVSTLELGDSALYLCASSTPTGSTYEQYFGPGTRLTVT.

The V call is TRBV4-1, the J call TRBJ1-2; weak D call: TRBD1 (5 bases). Germline V gene lookup returns CDR1 MGHRA and CDR2 YSYEKL. The germline V and J ends were trimmed by 1 base and 4 bases, with 10 bases remaining between them. The CDR3 extends over 14 amino acids. The CDR3 DNA sequence: TGCGCCAGCAGCCAAGTTGCAGGGAGCTATGGCTACACCTTC. As protein: CASSQVAGSYGYTF.

This chain joins TRBV29-1 and TRBJ2-7; D not resolved. CDR1 SQVTM and CDR2 ANQGSEA come from the germline V gene. This CDR3 is built from 15 residues. V dropped 3 bases and J dropped 6 bases, with 21 bases sitting between them. The CDR3 is CSVELLELTGFEQYF. DNA of the CDR3: TGCAGCGTTGAGCTTTTGGAACTTACCGGGTTCGAGCAGTACTTC.

As to this clone: This same CDR3 is encoded by further DNA sequences in the sample. This chain's CDR3 is CASSLGQGNEKLFF. DNA of the CDR3: TGTGCCAGCAGCTTGGGACAGGGGAATGAAAAACTGTTTTTT. The chain carries TRBV5-4 and TRBJ1-4, with 8 bases fitting TRBD1. The junction had 0 bases not matched to a gene; V was cut back by 0 bases and J by 5 bases. The germline V gene has CDR1 SGHNT and CDR2 YYREEE (reference sequence). This CDR3 spans 14 amino acids.